Presented here are 21 T cell receptor beta chains from one specimen sequenced in a study of T-cell memory formation after mild COVID-19. MiXCR, run by TCRdb on the 5' RACE reads, gives a single entry per CDR3 protein. The table shows 140,000 to 150,000 distinct CDR3 sequences, with approximately 21% occurring only once. The source material was PBMCs or a T cell subset sorted from them (not recorded which). The source of these receptors is an adult woman who had mild COVID-19 (a few samples of this study predate the infection). Cell type and time point are not known.

The V call is TRBV20-1, the J call TRBJ2-7; 8 bases map to TRBD2. J was trimmed by 4 bases and V by 1 base; bases with no gene match: 6. Germline values: CDR1 DFQATT, CDR2 SNEGSKA (reference sequence). There are 14 residues in the CDR3. CDR3 in DNA: TGCAGTGCTAGAGTTGATAGCGGGATTTACGAGCAGTACTTC. This sequence encodes CSARVDSGIYEQYF.

The chain uses TRBV20-1 and TRBJ1-6; D possibly corresponds to TRBD1 (5 bases). The V end lost 6 bases, the J end lost 10 bases, and 22 bases lay between the germline ends. The CDR3 is 15 amino acids. Germline CDR1 is DFQATT and CDR2 is SNEGSKA (reference sequence). In nucleotides, the CDR3 is TGCAGTGCGCCAGCCGGGCAGGGAAGGGAATCACCCCTCCACTTT. Translation gives CSAPAGQGRESPLHF.

The V call is TRBV7-3, the J call TRBJ1-1; D gene ambiguous. CDR1 is SGHTA, CDR2 FQGTGA, per germline. The CDR3 is 13 residues long. V gave up 2 bases and J gave up 10 bases, with 14 bases separating them. The DNA of the CDR3 is TGTGCCAGCAGCTTACAGCGTGGGGAAGTAGCTTTCTTT. As protein: CASSLQRGEVAFF.

This clonotype was counted a few times. The chain combines TRBV15 with TRBJ2-7; perhaps TRBD1 as D (5 bases). Per germline, CDR1 LNHNV and CDR2 YYDKDF (reference sequence). The CDR3 has 12 amino acids. V lost 9 bases and J lost 1, with 10 bases in between. The CDR3 DNA reads as TGTGCCACGCCACAGGTTTCCTACGAGCAGTACTTC. The encoded protein is CATPQVSYEQYF.

This sequence joins TRBV6-2 or TRBV6-3 and TRBJ1-4, with a possible D match to TRBD1 (6 bases). Trimming took 4 bases from V and 5 from J, leaving 17 bases between them. The CDR3 totals 16 residues. From germline, CDR1 is MNHEY and CDR2 SVGEGT. CDR3 protein: CASSSNMDSPNEKLFF. Here the CDR3 DNA reads TGTGCCAGCAGTTCAAACATGGACAGCCCGAATGAAAAACTGTTTTTT.

This clonotype was seen a handful of times. The V gene is TRBV5-1, the J gene TRBJ1-2, with D maybe TRBD1 (6 bases). Germline CDR1 reads SGHRS; CDR2 reads YFSETQ. Trimming stripped 5 bases from V and 3 bases from J, with 11 bases between. This CDR3 contains 13 residues. The CDR3 coding sequence is TGCGCCAGCAGTGAACAGGGTGACTATGGCTACACCTTC. It encodes CASSEQGDYGYTF. The variable domain in full, completed from reference TRBV5-1 and TRBJ1-2, reads KAGVTQTPRYLIKTRGQQVTLSCSPISGHRSVSWYQQTPGQGLQFLFEYFSETQRNKGNFPGRFSGRQFSNSRSEMNVSTLELGDSALYLCASSEQGDYGYTFGSGTRLTVV.

This clonotype was observed a handful of times. The CDR3: CASSLLGGPLGLAKNIQYF. The CDR3 DNA follows: TGTGCCAGCAGCTTGTTGGGGGGCCCTTTGGGGCTAGCCAAAAACATTCAGTACTTC. The chain is built from TRBV5-6 and TRBJ2-4; D is tentatively TRBD1 or TRBD2 (6 bases each). This CDR3 spans 19 amino acids. V lost 1 base, J lost 0 bases, and 20 bases lay in between. Germline lookup yields CDR1 SGHDT and CDR2 YYEEEE.

This rearrangement joins TRBV10-3 to TRBJ2-1; 13 bases agree with TRBD2. The CDR3 is 16 residues long. Germline-derived CDR1 and CDR2 are ENHRY and SYGVKD. Unmatched junction bases numbered 3, after V lost 7 bases and J lost 0 bases. CDR3 coding DNA: TGTGCCATCACCGGGACTAGCGGGGTCTCCTACAATGAGCAGTTCTTC. Its protein is CAITGTSGVSYNEQFF.

The J gene is TRBJ1-5, the V gene TRBV20-1; D not certain. The CDR3 consists of 14 residues. Germline CDR1 reads DFQATT; CDR2 reads SNEGSKA (reference sequence). V gave up 3 bases and J gave up 0 bases, with 9 bases separating them. CDR3 sequence (DNA): TGCAGTGCTAGCTCCGGTTATAGCAATCAGCCCCAGCATTTT. Amino acid sequence: CSASSGYSNQPQHF.

The chain couples TRBV11-3 to TRBJ2-7; D gene unclear. Trimming pared 5 bases from V and 5 bases from J, leaving 10 bases between. The CDR3 is 12 residues long. CDR1 and CDR2 (germline): SGHNT, YENEEA. The CDR3 is CASSLVEDEQYF. The CDR3 DNA is TGTGCCAGCAGCCTCGTAGAGGACGAGCAGTACTTC.

This chain connects TRBV27 to TRBJ1-2; D gene uncertain. The V end was cut by 7 bases, the J end by 4 bases, with 19 bases between. Germline values: CDR1 MNHEY, CDR2 SMNVEV (reference sequence). The CDR3 is 15 amino acids. This CDR3 reads CASTPQPAGIYGYTF. The CDR3 DNA follows: TGTGCCAGCACCCCTCAACCCGCCGGCATCTATGGCTACACCTTC.

DNA of the CDR3: TGTGCCAGCAGTTTGGGGGGGCCTGGCACAGATACGCAGTATTTT. This encodes CASSLGGPGTDTQYF. The chain recombines TRBV12-3 or TRBV12-4 with TRBJ2-3, with D possibly matching TRBD2 (7 bases). Trimming pared 3 bases from V and 1 base from J, leaving 11 bases between. The CDR3 consists of 15 residues.

A few counts support this clonotype. The rearrangement joins TRBV7-8 to TRBJ2-1; 9 bases map to TRBD1. From germline, CDR1 is SGHVS and CDR2 FQNEAQ. With V trimmed by 3 bases and J by 9 bases, 12 bases remained unmatched. This CDR3 is built from 16 residues. The CDR3 loop reads CASSFEGGTGSVEQFF. In nucleotides, the CDR3 is TGTGCCAGCAGCTTCGAGGGTGGGACAGGGAGTGTTGAGCAGTTCTTC.

This clonotype was recorded a few times. This chain connects TRBV5-1 to TRBJ1-5; D gene uncertain. The CDR3 contains 14 residues. V dropped 4 bases and J dropped 1 base, with 9 bases sitting between them. Germline V CDR1 and CDR2: SGHRS, YFSETQ. The CDR3 DNA follows: TGCGCCAGCAGCGAGATGGGAAGCAATCAGCCCCAGCATTTT. Translating it yields CASSEMGSNQPQHF.

This clonotype was counted a few times. The V call is TRBV4-1, the J call TRBJ2-7, with 11 bases fitting TRBD1. Germline trimming cut 4 bases from V and 4 bases from J; bases unmatched to any gene: 9. Germline V CDR1 and CDR2: MGHRA, YSYEKL. The CDR3 runs 16 residues. For the CDR3, the DNA is TGCGCCAGCAGCCTCCACCCGGGACAGGGGGAATACGAGCAGTACTTC. Translating gives CASSLHPGQGEYEQYF.

Only a few counts were recorded for this clonotype. The rearrangement joins TRBV12-3 or TRBV12-4 to TRBJ2-1; 10 bases agree with TRBD2. V dropped 4 bases and J dropped 7; count of bases not matched to a gene: 7. The CDR3 loop spans 15 amino acids. The CDR3 is CASSSGTSEWNEQFF. The DNA for the CDR3 is TGTGCCAGCAGTTCCGGGACTAGCGAGTGGAATGAGCAGTTCTTC.

V is TRBV9 and J is TRBJ2-7, with D hard to call. CDR1 is SGDLS and CDR2 is YYNGEE in the germline V gene. The CDR3 sequence is 14 residues long. V was clipped by 0 bases and J by 1 base, with 8 bases between them. The CDR3: CASSVGPKSYEQYF. The CDR3 coding sequence is TGTGCCAGCAGCGTAGGACCCAAATCCTACGAGCAGTACTTC.

This clonotype occurred many times. V is TRBV5-1 and J is TRBJ2-5; no clear D. The CDR3 length is 17 residues. V was clipped by 4 bases and J by 1 base, with 20 bases between them. CDR1 and CDR2 (germline): SGHRS, YFSETQ. The chain's CDR3 is CASSAPGLRRAQETQYF. CDR3 sequence (DNA): TGCGCCAGCAGCGCCCCCGGATTGCGGAGAGCCCAAGAGACCCAGTACTTC.

This clonotype was found a few times. The rearrangement links TRBV18 to TRBJ2-2, with TRBD2 as a possible D gene (6 bases). Trimming removed 0 bases from V and 0 bases from J, with 11 bases in between. Germline loops: CDR1 KGHSH, CDR2 LQKENI. The CDR3 length is 17 residues. This CDR3 is CASSPPRGGPNTGELFF. CDR3 DNA sequence: TGTGCCAGCTCACCACCGAGGGGAGGTCCGAACACCGGGGAGCTGTTTTTT. The full variable domain, in which reference TRBV18 and TRBJ2-2 provide the parts outside the CDR3, is NAGVMQNPRHLVRRRGQEARLRCSPMKGHSHVYWYRQLPEEGLKFMVYLQKENIIDESGMPKERFSAEFPKEGPSILRIQQVVRGDSAAYFCASSPPRGGPNTGELFFGEGSRLTVL.

This chain joins TRBV28 and TRBJ2-2; D is perhaps TRBD2 (5 bases). Germline loops: CDR1 MDHEN, CDR2 SYDVKM. V was trimmed by 4 bases and J by 0 bases, leaving 12 bases between them. This CDR3 comprises 16 residues. The CDR3: CASSSRTLANTGELFF. The CDR3 DNA follows: TGTGCCAGCAGTTCCAGGACTTTAGCGAACACCGGGGAGCTGTTTTTT.

This chain joins TRBV19 and TRBJ1-1, with a tentative D call TRBD1 (6 bases). Trimming pared 4 bases from V and 5 bases from J, leaving 14 bases between. Germline CDR1 LNHDA, CDR2 SQIVND (reference sequence). CDR3 length: 14 residues. Written as DNA, the CDR3 is TGTGCCAGTAGTAAGCTGAGGGACACGACTGAAGCTTTCTTT. Translated: CASSKLRDTTEAFF.